Presented here are 32 T cell receptor beta chains from one specimen sequenced in a study of blood T cell repertoires in COVID-19. Only in-frame clones appear in the TCRdb table, and some are missing; sequencing was by immunoSEQ multiplex PCR. The sample consists of around 100,000 clones, around 84% of them appearing once. The source material was peripheral blood. The source of these receptors is a man in his 70s with active or convalescent COVID-19.

The rearrangement joins TRBV7-9 to TRBJ1-2; tentative D call: TRBD1 (6 bases). V lost 5 bases and J lost 4, with 11 bases in between. The CDR3 totals 13 residues. CDR1 SEHNR and CDR2 FQNEAQ come from the germline V gene (reference sequence). Written as DNA, the CDR3 is TGTGCCAGCAGCGAAGGGGGAACCTATGGCTACACCTTC. The encoded protein is CASSEGGTYGYTF.

The chain combines TRBV30 with TRBJ2-2, with 7 positions matching TRBD1. With 0 bases clipped from V and 3 bases from J, the junction kept 4 bases outside the gene matches. The CDR3 loop spans 15 amino acids. CDR1 and CDR2 from the germline V gene are GTSNPN and SVGIG (reference sequence). CDR3 in DNA: TGTGCCTGGAGTGTACGGGACAGAGACACCGGGGAGCTGTTTTTT. It translates to CAWSVRDRDTGELFF.

The V call is TRBV6-6, the J call TRBJ1-2; 7 nucleotides agree with TRBD1. The CDR3 spans 14 residues. After removal of 7 bases from V and 8 bases from J, the junction contained 13 bases not matched to a gene. The germline CDR1 and CDR2 sequences are MNHNY and SVGAGI (reference sequence). This chain's CDR3 is CASNRQGLNLGYTF. The CDR3 nucleotides are TGTGCCAGCAATCGACAGGGATTAAACCTAGGCTACACCTTC.

This rearrangement joins TRBV4-2 to TRBJ1-4; the D is unclear. The CDR3 runs to 18 residues. The V gene lost 0 bases and the J gene lost 1 base, with 15 bases spanning the gap. Germline assignment: CDR1 LGHNA and CDR2 YNFKEQ. CDR3 nucleotides: TGTGCCAGCAGCCAAGATGTTAGGAGTATGGGAACTAATGAAAAACTGTTTTTT. This sequence encodes CASSQDVRSMGTNEKLFF.

The rearrangement links TRBV29-1 to TRBJ2-7, with 9 bases matching TRBD2. J lost 3 bases, V lost 3 bases, and 6 bases had no gene match. The CDR3 totals 14 residues. Germline V gene data show CDR1 as SQVTM and CDR2 as ANQGSEA. The DNA of the CDR3 is TGCAGCGTTGAGATGGGGACTAGCAGCTACGAGCAGTACTTC. Amino acids: CSVEMGTSSYEQYF.

This clone was counted only a few times. The rearrangement uses TRBV7-9 and TRBJ2-2; 11 bases align to TRBD1. The V segment lost 5 bases and the J segment 7 bases; nucleotides outside the gene matches: 6. CDR1 and CDR2 (germline): SEHNR, FQNEAQ (reference sequence). The CDR3 covers 15 residues. CDR3 sequence (DNA): TGTGCCAGCAGCCGAGGGACAGGGGGAATCGGGGAGCTGTTTTTT. Its translation is CASSRGTGGIGELFF.

This clone was recorded once. The rearrangement joins TRBV19 to TRBJ2-7, with D possibly TRBD1 on 5 matching bases. Germline V gene sequence: CDR1 LNHDA, CDR2 SQIVND (reference sequence). This CDR3 region has 14 residues. The V end was cut by 1 base, the J end by 0 bases, with 7 bases between. CDR3 in DNA: TGTGCCAGTAGTATAGCTGACAGCTCCTACGAGCAGTACTTC. Translating it yields CASSIADSSYEQYF.

The rearrangement links TRBV19 to TRBJ1-5; 7 bases match TRBD1. After removal of 4 bases from V and 5 bases from J, the junction contained 5 bases not matched to a gene. This CDR3 is 14 amino acids long. Germline CDR1 is LNHDA and CDR2 is SQIVND (reference sequence). The CDR3 loop is CASSKRTGYQPQHF. DNA for the CDR3: TGTGCCAGTAGTAAACGGACAGGTTATCAGCCCCAGCATTTT.

The chain joins TRBV7-6 to TRBJ2-7, with D possibly matching TRBD1 (5 bases). The CDR3 consists of 14 residues. Germline CDR1 SGHVS, CDR2 FNYEAQ. V was pared by 1 base and J by 2 bases, with 9 bases between. The CDR3 sequence is CASSLDTGTYEQYF. CDR3 sequence (DNA): TGTGCCAGCAGCTTAGATACAGGAACCTACGAGCAGTACTTC.

This rearrangement joins TRBV9 to TRBJ2-5; D unclear. The V gene's germline CDR1 is SGDLS and CDR2 YYNGEE. V lost 0 bases, J lost 2 bases, and 14 bases lay in between. The CDR3 totals 16 residues. The CDR3 DNA reads TGTGCCAGCAGCGTAGGTGCTTTATCAGGTCAAGAGACCCAGTACTTC. It encodes CASSVGALSGQETQYF.

V is TRBV6-1 and J is TRBJ1-4; D is ambiguous. Germline loops: CDR1 MNHNS, CDR2 SASEGT. Trimming took 1 base from V and 0 from J, leaving 9 bases between them. The CDR3 is made up of 16 amino acids. CDR3 sequence reads: CASSEETGTTNEKLFF. CDR3 sequence (DNA): TGTGCCAGCAGTGAAGAAACCGGGACAACTAATGAAAAACTGTTTTTT.

This chain uses TRBV28 with TRBJ1-6, with a weak D call TRBD1 (6 bases). The V gene lost 6 bases and the J gene lost 5 bases, with 11 bases spanning the gap. The CDR3 is made up of 14 amino acids. From germline, CDR1 is MDHEN and CDR2 SYDVKM. The CDR3 here is CASRYGQNNSPLHF. CDR3 nucleotides: TGTGCCAGCAGATACGGACAGAATAATTCACCCCTCCACTTT.

The genes are TRBV5-1 and TRBJ2-7; TRBD2 matches 11 bases. Looked up from germline, CDR1 is SGHRS and CDR2 is YFSETQ. The ends lost 4 bases at V and 0 bases at J; junction bases unmatched: 12. The CDR3 is made up of 18 amino acids. For the CDR3, the DNA is TGCGCCAGCAGCCCGGGGTTTCTAGCGGGGGGAAGCTCCTACGAGCAGTACTTC. It yields the protein CASSPGFLAGGSSYEQYF. The whole variable domain, filled in from reference TRBV5-1 and TRBJ2-7, reads KAGVTQTPRYLIKTRGQQVTLSCSPISGHRSVSWYQQTPGQGLQFLFEYFSETQRNKGNFPGRFSGRQFSNSRSEMNVSTLELGDSALYLCASSPGFLAGGSSYEQYFGPGTRLTVT.

The chain uses TRBV11-2 and TRBJ1-3; D remains unclear. The V end was cut by 4 bases, the J end by 0 bases, with 4 bases between. The CDR3 covers 13 residues. The germline CDR1 and CDR2 sequences are SGHAT and FQNNGV. CDR3 sequence: CASSSYSGNTIYF. In DNA, the CDR3 is TGTGCCAGCAGCTCCTACTCTGGAAACACCATATATTTT.

In its sample, this clone was seen many times. This chain connects TRBV6-5 to TRBJ1-5; 11 nucleotides align to TRBD1. The CDR3 is 15 residues long. The junction had 7 bases not matched to a gene; V was cut back by 6 bases and J by 6 bases. CDR1 MNHEY and CDR2 SVGAGI come from the germline V gene. The CDR3 coding sequence is TGTGCCAGCAGCCGATCCGGGACAGGGGGTCAGCCCCAGCATTTT. Amino acids: CASSRSGTGGQPQHF.

This clone is a singleton in its sample. The chain carries TRBV6-1 and TRBJ2-7; 7 positions agree with TRBD1. Germline-derived CDR1 and CDR2 are MNHNS and SASEGT. J lost 3 bases, V lost 2 bases, and 7 bases had no gene match. This CDR3 contains 15 residues. CDR3: CASSEYKQGNYEQYF. DNA for the CDR3: TGTGCCAGCAGTGAATACAAACAGGGGAACTACGAGCAGTACTTC.

The chain employs TRBV6-2 or TRBV6-3 and TRBJ2-7; 9 bases align to TRBD2. Losses at the gene ends were 2 bases for V and 3 bases for J; bases not matched to a gene: 5. The CDR3 loop spans 15 amino acids. Germline loops: CDR1 MNHEY, CDR2 SVGEGT. CDR3 in amino acids: CASSYGRGGLYEQYF. CDR3 nucleotides: TGTGCCAGCAGTTACGGGCGGGGGGGCCTCTACGAGCAGTACTTC.

The CDR3 spells CASSVGASGGAETQYF. The CDR3 DNA reads as TGTGCCAGCAGCGTAGGGGCTAGCGGGGGGGCAGAGACCCAGTACTTC. This rearrangement joins TRBV9 to TRBJ2-5; 12 bases match TRBD2. This CDR3 has 16 residues. CDR1 and CDR2 (germline): SGDLS, YYNGEE. J was trimmed by 4 bases and V by 0 bases; bases with no gene match: 4.

The chain recombines TRBV6-5 with TRBJ1-1, with TRBD1 identical over 7 bases. This CDR3 is built from 13 residues. CDR1 and CDR2 from the germline V gene are MNHEY and SVGAGI. J gave up 5 bases and V 8 bases, and 8 bases lay outside the gene matches. CDR3 coding DNA: TGTGCCAGCCACGGAGCACAGGGGACTGAAGCTTTCTTT. It yields the protein CASHGAQGTEAFF.

This chain connects TRBV4-2 to TRBJ2-7; no definite D call. The CDR3 extends over 16 amino acids. V lost 1 base and J lost 3, with 16 bases in between. Germline V CDR1 and CDR2: LGHNA, YNFKEQ. CDR3 sequence reads: CASSQVSQRHSYEQYF. The CDR3 DNA is TGTGCCAGCAGCCAAGTTTCGCAACGACACAGCTACGAGCAGTACTTC.

The chain recombines TRBV28 with TRBJ1-1; possibly TRBD1 for D (6 bases). Looked up from germline, CDR1 is MDHEN and CDR2 is SYDVKM. The CDR3 has 15 amino acids. V lost 2 bases and J lost 0, with 10 bases in between. DNA for the CDR3: TGTGCCAGCAGTTTACAGGGGAACATGAACACTGAAGCTTTCTTT. Translated: CASSLQGNMNTEAFF. The entire variable domain, with the rest obtained from reference TRBV28 and TRBJ1-1, is as follows: DVKVTQSSRYLVKRTGEKVFLECVQDMDHENMFWYRQDPGLGLRLIYFSYDVKMKEKGDIPEGYSVSREKKERFSLILESASTNQTSMYLCASSLQGNMNTEAFFGQGTRLTVV.

The V gene is TRBV3-1 (or the pseudogene TRBV3-2), the J gene TRBJ1-6; D gene ambiguous. V was trimmed by 0 bases and J by 10 bases, leaving 16 bases between them. Germline lookup yields CDR1 LGHDT and CDR2 YNNKEL (reference sequence). The CDR3 consists of 16 residues. The CDR3, as DNA: TGTGCCAGCAGCCAAGATCGGCACCCCGGAGGGTCACCCCTCCACTTT. Translation: CASSQDRHPGGSPLHF.

V is TRBV7-2 and J is TRBJ1-6, with a tentative D call TRBD1 (5 bases). This CDR3 is 14 amino acids long. V lost 6 bases to trimming and J lost 7 bases, with 13 bases between them. Germline V gives CDR1 SGHTA, CDR2 FQGNSA. The CDR3: CASRPDRQNSPLHF. Here the CDR3 DNA reads TGTGCCAGCAGACCTGACCGACAGAATTCACCCCTCCACTTT.

CDR3 coding DNA: TGTGCCAGCAGTGGGGAGGGTCAGCCCCAGCATTTT. It yields the protein CASSGEGQPQHF. The V gene is TRBV12-3 or TRBV12-4, the J gene TRBJ1-5; D gene uncertain. Trimming removed 5 bases from V and 6 bases from J, with 8 bases in between. The CDR3 spans 12 residues.

This chain links TRBV5-1 with TRBJ1-2; a possible D gene is TRBD1 (6 bases). The ends were cut back, 0 bases at V and 3 bases at J, with 9 bases in the middle. The CDR3 totals 14 residues. Germline assignment: CDR1 SGHRS and CDR2 YFSETQ. The CDR3: CASSLGGRDYGYTF. In DNA form, the CDR3 reads TGCGCCAGCAGCTTGGGGGGGCGCGACTATGGCTACACCTTC. The complete variable domain, with remaining parts taken from reference TRBV5-1 and TRBJ1-2, reads KAGVTQTPRYLIKTRGQQVTLSCSPISGHRSVSWYQQTPGQGLQFLFEYFSETQRNKGNFPGRFSGRQFSNSRSEMNVSTLELGDSALYLCASSLGGRDYGYTFGSGTRLTVV.

The gene calls are TRBV5-1 and TRBJ1-2, with 8 bases that match TRBD1. Germline V gene sequence: CDR1 SGHRS, CDR2 YFSETQ. Trimming at V came to 4 bases and at J to 3 bases, leaving 5 bases not matched to a gene. The CDR3 sequence is 14 residues long. The CDR3 loop reads CASSGQGNDYGYTF. DNA of the CDR3: TGCGCCAGCAGCGGACAGGGTAATGACTATGGCTACACCTTC.

This chain connects TRBV19 to TRBJ1-5; tentative D call: TRBD1 (6 bases). The ends were cut back, 6 bases at V and 0 bases at J, with 12 bases in the middle. This CDR3 has 15 amino acids. Per germline, CDR1 LNHDA and CDR2 SQIVND (reference sequence). CDR3 sequence: CASRVQGNSNQPQHF. In DNA form, the CDR3 reads TGTGCCAGTAGGGTCCAGGGGAATAGCAATCAGCCCCAGCATTTT.

The chain couples TRBV7-3 to TRBJ2-1; the match to TRBD2 covers 10 bases. This CDR3 has 14 amino acids. Per germline, CDR1 SGHTA and CDR2 FQGTGA. V shed 5 bases and J 5 bases; nucleotides not matched to a gene: 3. The CDR3 bases are TGTGCCAGCAGCAAGGGACTAGCGAACAATGAGCAGTTCTTC. It specifies CASSKGLANNEQFF.

This chain links TRBV18 with TRBJ1-1; maybe TRBD1 (5 bases). V was cut by 1 base and J by 1 base, with 10 bases left in between. CDR1 and CDR2 (germline): KGHSH, LQKENI. The CDR3 extends over 15 amino acids. CDR3 coding DNA: TGTGCCAGCTCACCACACGGGGGAGAGAACACTGAAGCTTTCTTT. Protein: CASSPHGGENTEAFF. Looking up the rest from reference TRBV18 and TRBJ1-1 gives the full variable domain: NAGVMQNPRHLVRRRGQEARLRCSPMKGHSHVYWYRQLPEEGLKFMVYLQKENIIDESGMPKERFSAEFPKEGPSILRIQQVVRGDSAAYFCASSPHGGENTEAFFGQGTRLTVV.

This clone has just one count. The chain carries TRBV6-5 and TRBJ1-5; TRBD1 agrees at 11 bases. Germline CDR1 reads MNHEY; CDR2 reads SVGAGI. The CDR3 runs 15 residues. Trimming took 2 bases from V and 9 from J; bases not matched to a gene: 6. The CDR3 reads CASSYGDRGGWPQHF. CDR3 DNA sequence: TGTGCCAGCAGTTACGGGGACAGGGGGGGCTGGCCCCAGCATTTT.

This chain links TRBV5-1 with TRBJ2-2, with a tentative D call TRBD1 (7 bases). V was shortened by 5 bases and J by 5 bases, with 13 bases between the two germline ends. This CDR3 is 14 amino acids long. CDR1 SGHRS and CDR2 YFSETQ come from the germline V gene. CDR3 in DNA: TGCGCCAGCAGGGAGGGGGCCCCGACCGGGGAGCTGTTTTTT. The encoded protein is CASREGAPTGELFF.

The chain couples TRBV19 to TRBJ1-1; possibly TRBD1 for D (6 bases). Germline loops: CDR1 LNHDA, CDR2 SQIVND (reference sequence). V shed 5 bases and J shed 8 bases, with 12 bases lying between them. This CDR3 is 12 amino acids long. The CDR3 loop reads CASSHPGHEAFF. CDR3 nucleotides: TGTGCCAGTAGTCACCCGGGACACGAAGCTTTCTTT.